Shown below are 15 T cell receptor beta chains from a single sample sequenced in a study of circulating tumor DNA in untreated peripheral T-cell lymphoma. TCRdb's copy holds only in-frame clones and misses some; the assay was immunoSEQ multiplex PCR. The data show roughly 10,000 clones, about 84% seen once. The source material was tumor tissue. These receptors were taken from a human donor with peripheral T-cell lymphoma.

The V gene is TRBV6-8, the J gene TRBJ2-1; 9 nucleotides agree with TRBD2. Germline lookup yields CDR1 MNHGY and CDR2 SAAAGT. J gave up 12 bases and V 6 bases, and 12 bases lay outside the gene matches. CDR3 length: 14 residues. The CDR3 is CASSPSGATIRQFF. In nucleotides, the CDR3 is TGTGCCAGCAGCCCTAGCGGGGCGACTATACGGCAGTTCTTC.

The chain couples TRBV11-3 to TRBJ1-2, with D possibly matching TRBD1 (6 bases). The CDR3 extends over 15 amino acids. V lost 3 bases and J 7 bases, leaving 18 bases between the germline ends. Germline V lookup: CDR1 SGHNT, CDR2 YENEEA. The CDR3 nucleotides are TGTGCCAGCAGCTTGACCGGACAGCCCTCGGGTGGCTACACCTTC. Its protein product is CASSLTGQPSGGYTF.

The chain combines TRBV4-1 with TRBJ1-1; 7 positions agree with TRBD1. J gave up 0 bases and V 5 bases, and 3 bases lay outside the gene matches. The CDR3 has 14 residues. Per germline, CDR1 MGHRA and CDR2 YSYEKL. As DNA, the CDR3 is TGCGCCAGCAGCTTCAGGGGGTTGAACACTGAAGCTTTCTTT. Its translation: CASSFRGLNTEAFF.

CDR3 in DNA: TGTGCCAGCAGTCGCGCGGCGGGGACCCAAGAGACCCAGTACTTC. It is translated as CASSRAAGTQETQYF. The rearrangement uses TRBV11-3 and TRBJ2-5; D possibly corresponds to TRBD2 (6 bases). CDR3 size: 15 residues. Germline V gene data show CDR1 as SGHNT and CDR2 as YENEEA. V was pared by 6 bases and J by 1 base, with 15 bases between.

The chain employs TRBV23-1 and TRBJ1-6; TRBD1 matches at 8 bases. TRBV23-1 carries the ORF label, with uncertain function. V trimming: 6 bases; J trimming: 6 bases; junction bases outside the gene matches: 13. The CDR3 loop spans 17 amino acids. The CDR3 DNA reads TGCGCCAGCAGCCCTGTCGCCCTAGACAGGGGTAATTCACCCCTCCACTTT. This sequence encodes CASSPVALDRGNSPLHF.

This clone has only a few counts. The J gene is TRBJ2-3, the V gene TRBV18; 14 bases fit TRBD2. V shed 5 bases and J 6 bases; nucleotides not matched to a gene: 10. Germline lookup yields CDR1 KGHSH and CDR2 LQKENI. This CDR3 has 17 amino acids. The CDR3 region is CASSSTGTSGGRDTQYF. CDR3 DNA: TGTGCCAGCTCATCCACCGGGACTAGCGGGGGCAGGGATACGCAGTATTTT.

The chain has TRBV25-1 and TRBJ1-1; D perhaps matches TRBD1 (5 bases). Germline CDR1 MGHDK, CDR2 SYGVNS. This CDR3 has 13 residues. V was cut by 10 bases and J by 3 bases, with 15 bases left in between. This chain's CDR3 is CATLTETDTEAFF. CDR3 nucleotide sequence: TGTGCCACCCTGACAGAAACAGACACTGAAGCTTTCTTT.

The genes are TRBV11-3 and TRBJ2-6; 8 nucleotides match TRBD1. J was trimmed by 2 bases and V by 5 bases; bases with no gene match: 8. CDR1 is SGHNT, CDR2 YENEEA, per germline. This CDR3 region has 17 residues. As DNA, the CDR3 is TGTGCCAGCAGCCCCGGGACAGGATCCCCTGGGGCCAACGTCCTGACTTTC. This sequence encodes CASSPGTGSPGANVLTF.

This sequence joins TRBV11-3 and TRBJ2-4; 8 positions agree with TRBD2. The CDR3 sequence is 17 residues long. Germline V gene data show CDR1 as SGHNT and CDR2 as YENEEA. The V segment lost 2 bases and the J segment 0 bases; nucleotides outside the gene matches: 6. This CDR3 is CASSLSAGEIAKNIQYF. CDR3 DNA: TGTGCCAGCAGCTTATCAGCGGGGGAGATAGCCAAAAACATTCAGTACTTC. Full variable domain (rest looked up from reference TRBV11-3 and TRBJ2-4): EAGVVQSPRYKIIEKKQPVAFWCNPISGHNTLYWYLQNLGQGPELLIRYENEEAVDDSQLPKDRFSAERLKGVDSTLKIQPAELGDSAVYLCASSLSAGEIAKNIQYFGAGTRLSVL.

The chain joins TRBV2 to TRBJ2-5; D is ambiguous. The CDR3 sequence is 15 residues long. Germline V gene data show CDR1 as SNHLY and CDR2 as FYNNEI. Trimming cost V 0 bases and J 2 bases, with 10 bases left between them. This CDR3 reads CASSEAGGNQETQYF. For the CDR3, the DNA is TGTGCCAGCAGTGAAGCCGGCGGAAATCAAGAGACCCAGTACTTC. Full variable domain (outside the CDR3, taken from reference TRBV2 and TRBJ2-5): EPEVTQTPSHQVTQMGQEVILRCVPISNHLYFYWYRQILGQKVEFLVSFYNNEISEKSEIFDDQFSVERPDGSNFTLKIRSTKLEDSAMYFCASSEAGGNQETQYFGPGTRLLVL.

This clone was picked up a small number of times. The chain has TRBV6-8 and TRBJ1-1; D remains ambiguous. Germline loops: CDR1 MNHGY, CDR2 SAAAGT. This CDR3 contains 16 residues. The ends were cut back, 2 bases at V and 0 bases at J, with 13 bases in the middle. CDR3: CASSYGKVLMNTEAFF. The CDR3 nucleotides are TGTGCCAGCAGTTACGGGAAAGTTCTGATGAACACTGAAGCTTTCTTT.

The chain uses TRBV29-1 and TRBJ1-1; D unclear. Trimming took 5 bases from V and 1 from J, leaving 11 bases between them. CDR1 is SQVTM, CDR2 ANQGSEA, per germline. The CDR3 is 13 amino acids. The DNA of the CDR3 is TGCAGCGTTCTTGTCATGGGGAACACTGAAGCTTTCTTT. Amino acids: CSVLVMGNTEAFF.

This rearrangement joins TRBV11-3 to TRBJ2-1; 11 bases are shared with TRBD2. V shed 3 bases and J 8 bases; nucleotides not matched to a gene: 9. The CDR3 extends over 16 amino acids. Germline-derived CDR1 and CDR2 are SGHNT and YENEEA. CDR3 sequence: CASSLLSSGGLDEQFF. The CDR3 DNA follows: TGTGCCAGCAGCTTGCTTTCTAGCGGGGGGTTGGATGAGCAGTTCTTC.

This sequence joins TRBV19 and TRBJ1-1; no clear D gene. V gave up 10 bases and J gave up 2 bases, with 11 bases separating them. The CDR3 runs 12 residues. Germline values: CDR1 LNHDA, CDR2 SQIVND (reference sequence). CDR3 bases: TGTGCCACCGATGACACTAACACTGAAGCTTTCTTT. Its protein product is CATDDTNTEAFF.

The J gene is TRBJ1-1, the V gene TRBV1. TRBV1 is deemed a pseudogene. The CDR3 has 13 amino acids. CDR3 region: CASSPDENTEAFF. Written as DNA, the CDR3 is TGCGCCAGCAGCCCAGATGAAAACACTGAAGCTTTCTTT.